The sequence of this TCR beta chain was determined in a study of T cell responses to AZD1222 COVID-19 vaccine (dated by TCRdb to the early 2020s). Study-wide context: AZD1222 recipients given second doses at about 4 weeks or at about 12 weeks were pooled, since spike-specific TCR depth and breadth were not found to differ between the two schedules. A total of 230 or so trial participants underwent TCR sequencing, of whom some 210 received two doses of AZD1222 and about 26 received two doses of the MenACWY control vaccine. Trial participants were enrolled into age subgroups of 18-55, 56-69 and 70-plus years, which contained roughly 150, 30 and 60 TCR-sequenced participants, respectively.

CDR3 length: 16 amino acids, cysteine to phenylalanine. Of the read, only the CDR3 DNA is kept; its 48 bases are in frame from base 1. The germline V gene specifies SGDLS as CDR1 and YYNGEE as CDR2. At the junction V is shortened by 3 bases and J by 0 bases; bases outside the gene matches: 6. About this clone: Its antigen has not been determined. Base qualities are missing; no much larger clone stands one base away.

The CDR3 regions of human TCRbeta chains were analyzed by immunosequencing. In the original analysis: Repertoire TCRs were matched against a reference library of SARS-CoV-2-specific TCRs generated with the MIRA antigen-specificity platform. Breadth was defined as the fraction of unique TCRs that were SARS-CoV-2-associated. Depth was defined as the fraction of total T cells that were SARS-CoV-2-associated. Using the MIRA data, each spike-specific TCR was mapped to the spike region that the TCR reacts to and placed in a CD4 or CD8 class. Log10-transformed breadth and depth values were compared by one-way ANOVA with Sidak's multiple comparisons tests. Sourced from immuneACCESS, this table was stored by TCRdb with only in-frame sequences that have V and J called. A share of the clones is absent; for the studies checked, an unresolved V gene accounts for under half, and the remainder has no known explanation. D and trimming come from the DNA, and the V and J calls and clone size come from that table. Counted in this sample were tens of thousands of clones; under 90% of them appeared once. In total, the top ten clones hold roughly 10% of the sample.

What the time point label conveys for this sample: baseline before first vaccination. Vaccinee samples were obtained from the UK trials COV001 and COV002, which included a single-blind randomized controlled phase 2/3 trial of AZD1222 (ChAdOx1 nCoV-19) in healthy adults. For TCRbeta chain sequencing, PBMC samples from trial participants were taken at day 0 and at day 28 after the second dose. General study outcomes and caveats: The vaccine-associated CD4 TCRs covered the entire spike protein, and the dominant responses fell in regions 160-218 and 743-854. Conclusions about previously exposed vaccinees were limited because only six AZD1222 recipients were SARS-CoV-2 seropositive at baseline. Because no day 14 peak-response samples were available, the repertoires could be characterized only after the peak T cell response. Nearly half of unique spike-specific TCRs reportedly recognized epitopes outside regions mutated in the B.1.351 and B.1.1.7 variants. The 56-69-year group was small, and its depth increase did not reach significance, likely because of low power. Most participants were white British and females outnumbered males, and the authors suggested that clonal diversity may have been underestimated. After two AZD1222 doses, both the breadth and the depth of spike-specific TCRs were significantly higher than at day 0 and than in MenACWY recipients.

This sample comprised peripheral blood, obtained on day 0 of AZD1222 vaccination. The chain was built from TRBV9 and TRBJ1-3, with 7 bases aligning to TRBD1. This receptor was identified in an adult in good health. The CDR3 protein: CASSARGTASGNTIYF. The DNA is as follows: TGTGCCAGCAGCGCCCGAGGGACAGCCTCTGGAAACACCATATATTTT. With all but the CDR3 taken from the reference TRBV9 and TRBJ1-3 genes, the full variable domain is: DSGVTQTPKHLITATGQRVTLRCSPRSGDLSVYWYQQSLDQGLQFLIQYYNGEERAKGNILERFSAQQFPDLHSELNLSSLELGDSALYFCASSARGTASGNTIYFGEGSWLTVV.